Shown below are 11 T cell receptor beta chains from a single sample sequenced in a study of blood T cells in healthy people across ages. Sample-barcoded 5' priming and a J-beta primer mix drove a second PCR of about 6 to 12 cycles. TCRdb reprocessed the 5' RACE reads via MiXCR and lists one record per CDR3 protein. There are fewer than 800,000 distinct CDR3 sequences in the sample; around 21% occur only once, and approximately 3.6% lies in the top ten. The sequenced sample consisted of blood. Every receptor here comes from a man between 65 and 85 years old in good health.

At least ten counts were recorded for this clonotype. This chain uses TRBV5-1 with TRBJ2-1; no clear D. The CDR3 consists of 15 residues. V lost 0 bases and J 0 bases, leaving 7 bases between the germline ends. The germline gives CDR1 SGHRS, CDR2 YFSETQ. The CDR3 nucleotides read TGCGCCAGCAGCTTGGCCCCGGCCTCCTACAATGAGCAGTTCTTC. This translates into CASSLAPASYNEQFF. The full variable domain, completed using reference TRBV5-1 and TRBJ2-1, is KAGVTQTPRYLIKTRGQQVTLSCSPISGHRSVSWYQQTPGQGLQFLFEYFSETQRNKGNFPGRFSGRQFSNSRSEMNVSTLELGDSALYLCASSLAPASYNEQFFGPGTRLTVL.

The CDR3 sequence: CASSRATSTSYEQYF. As DNA, the CDR3 is TGTGCCAGCAGCCGAGCGACTAGCACCTCCTACGAGCAGTACTTC. This chain uses TRBV6-5 with TRBJ2-7; 7 bases are a match to TRBD2. In germline, CDR1 is MNHEY, CDR2 SVGAGI. J gave up 0 bases and V 6 bases, and 8 bases lay outside the gene matches. The CDR3 loop spans 15 amino acids.

The CDR3 spells CASSLYGTGNNEQFF. The DNA of the CDR3 is TGTGCCAGCAGTTTATATGGGACAGGGAACAATGAGCAGTTCTTC. The chain couples TRBV6-1 to TRBJ2-1; 9 bases are a match to TRBD1. Trimming took 5 bases from V and 5 from J; bases not matched to a gene: 7. CDR3 length: 15 amino acids. Germline loops: CDR1 MNHNS, CDR2 SASEGT.

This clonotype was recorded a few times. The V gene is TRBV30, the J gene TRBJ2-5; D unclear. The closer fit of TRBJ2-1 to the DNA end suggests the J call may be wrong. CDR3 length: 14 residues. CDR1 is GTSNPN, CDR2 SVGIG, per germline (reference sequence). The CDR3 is CAWTPFLSRREQFF. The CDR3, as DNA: TGTGCCTGGACCCCCTTCCTTTCCAGGCGAGAGCAGTTCTTC.

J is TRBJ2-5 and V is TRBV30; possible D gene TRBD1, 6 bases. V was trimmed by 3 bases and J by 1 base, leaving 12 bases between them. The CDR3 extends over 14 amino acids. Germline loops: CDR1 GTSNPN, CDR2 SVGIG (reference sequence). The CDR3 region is CAWSYAGAQETQYF. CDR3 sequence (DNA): TGTGCCTGGAGCTATGCAGGGGCCCAAGAGACCCAGTACTTC. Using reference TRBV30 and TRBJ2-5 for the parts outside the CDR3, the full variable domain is SQTIHQWPATLVQPVGSPLSLECTVEGTSNPNLYWYRQAAGRGLQLLFYSVGIGQISSEVPQNLSASRPQDRQFILSSKKLLLSDSGFYLCAWSYAGAQETQYFGPGTRLLVL.

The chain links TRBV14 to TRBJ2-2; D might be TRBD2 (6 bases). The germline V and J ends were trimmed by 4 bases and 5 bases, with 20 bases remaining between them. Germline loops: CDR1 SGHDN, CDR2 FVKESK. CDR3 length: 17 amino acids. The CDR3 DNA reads TGTGCCAGCAGCCCAGATCGGGGGATCCCGTGGACCGGGGAGCTGTTTTTT. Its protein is CASSPDRGIPWTGELFF.

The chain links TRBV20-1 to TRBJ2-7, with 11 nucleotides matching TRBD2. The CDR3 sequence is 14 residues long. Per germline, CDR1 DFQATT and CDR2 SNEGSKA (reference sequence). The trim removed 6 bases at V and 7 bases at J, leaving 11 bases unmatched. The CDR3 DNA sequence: TGCAGTGCAGGGACTAGCGGCCGCCCCTTGGAGCAGTACTTC. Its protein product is CSAGTSGRPLEQYF.

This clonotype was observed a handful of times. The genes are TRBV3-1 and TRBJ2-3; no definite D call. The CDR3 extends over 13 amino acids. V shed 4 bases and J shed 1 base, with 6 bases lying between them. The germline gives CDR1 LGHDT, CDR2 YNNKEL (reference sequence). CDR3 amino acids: CASSREGTDTQYF. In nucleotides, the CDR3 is TGTGCCAGCAGCCGAGAAGGCACAGATACGCAGTATTTT.

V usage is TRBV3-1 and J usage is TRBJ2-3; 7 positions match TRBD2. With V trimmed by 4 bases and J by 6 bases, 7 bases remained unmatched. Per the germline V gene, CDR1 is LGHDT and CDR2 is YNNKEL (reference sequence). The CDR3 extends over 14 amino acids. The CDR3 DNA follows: TGTGCCAGCAGCCGGAGCGGGACCTTCGATACGCAGTATTTT. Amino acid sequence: CASSRSGTFDTQYF.

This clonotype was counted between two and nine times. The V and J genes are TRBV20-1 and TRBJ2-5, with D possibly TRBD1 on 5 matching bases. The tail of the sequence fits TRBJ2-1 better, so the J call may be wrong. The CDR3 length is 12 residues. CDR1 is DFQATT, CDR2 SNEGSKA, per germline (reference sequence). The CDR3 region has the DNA TGCAGTGCTACAACCTCAGGGTTTGAGCAGTTCTTC. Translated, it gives CSATTSGFEQFF.

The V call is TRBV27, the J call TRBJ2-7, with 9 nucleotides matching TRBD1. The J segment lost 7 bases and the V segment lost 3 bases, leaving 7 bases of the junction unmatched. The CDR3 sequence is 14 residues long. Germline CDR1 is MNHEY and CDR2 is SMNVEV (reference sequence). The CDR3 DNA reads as TGTGCCAGCAGTTTGACAGGGGGGGTTTGGGAGCAGTACTTC. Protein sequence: CASSLTGGVWEQYF.